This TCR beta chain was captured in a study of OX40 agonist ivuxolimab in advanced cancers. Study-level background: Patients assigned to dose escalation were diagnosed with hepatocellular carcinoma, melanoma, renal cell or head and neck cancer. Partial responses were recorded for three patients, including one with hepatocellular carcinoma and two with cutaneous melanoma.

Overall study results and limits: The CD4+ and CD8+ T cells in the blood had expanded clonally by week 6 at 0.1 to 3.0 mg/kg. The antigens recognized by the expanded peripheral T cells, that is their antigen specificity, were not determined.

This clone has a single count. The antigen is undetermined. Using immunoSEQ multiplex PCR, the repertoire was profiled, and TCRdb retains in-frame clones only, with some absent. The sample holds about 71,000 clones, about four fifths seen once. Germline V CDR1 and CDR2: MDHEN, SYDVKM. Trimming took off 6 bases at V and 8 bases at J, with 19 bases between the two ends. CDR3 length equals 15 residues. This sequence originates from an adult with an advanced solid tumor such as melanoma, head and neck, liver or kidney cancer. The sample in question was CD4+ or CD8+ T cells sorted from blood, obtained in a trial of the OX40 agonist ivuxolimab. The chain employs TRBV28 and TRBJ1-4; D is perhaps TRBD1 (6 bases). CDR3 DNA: TGTGCCAGCAGCCCCCACCAGCCGCAGGGGGAAAAACTGTTTTTT. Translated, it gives CASSPHQPQGEKLFF.